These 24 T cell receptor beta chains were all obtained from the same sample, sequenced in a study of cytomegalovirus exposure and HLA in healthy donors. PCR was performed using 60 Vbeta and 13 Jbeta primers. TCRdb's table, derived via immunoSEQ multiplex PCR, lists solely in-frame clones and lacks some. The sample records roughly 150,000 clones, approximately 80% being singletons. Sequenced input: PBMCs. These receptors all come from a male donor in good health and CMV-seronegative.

The CDR3 protein is CASSLREKLFF. CDR3 nucleotide sequence: TGTGCCAGCAGCCTCCGGGAAAAACTGTTTTTT. The rearrangement links TRBV2 to TRBJ1-4; D unclear. Germline V lookup: CDR1 SNHLY, CDR2 FYNNEI. The CDR3 spans 11 residues. V lost 6 bases, J lost 8 bases, and 7 bases lay in between.

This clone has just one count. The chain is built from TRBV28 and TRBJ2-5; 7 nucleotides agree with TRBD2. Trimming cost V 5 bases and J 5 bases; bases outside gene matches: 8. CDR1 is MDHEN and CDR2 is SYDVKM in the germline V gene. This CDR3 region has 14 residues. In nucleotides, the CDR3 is TGTGCCAGCAGTGCTCGACGGGGAGGGGAGACCCAGTACTTC. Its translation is CASSARRGGETQYF.

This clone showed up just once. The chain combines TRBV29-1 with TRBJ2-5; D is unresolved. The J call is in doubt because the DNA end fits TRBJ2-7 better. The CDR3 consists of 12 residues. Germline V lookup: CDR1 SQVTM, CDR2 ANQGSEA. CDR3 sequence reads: CSVEDNPYEQYF. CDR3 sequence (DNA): TGCAGCGTTGAAGATAACCCCTACGAGCAGTACTTC.

CDR3 nucleotide sequence: TGTGCCAGCAGCCCCAAAAACACAGATACGCAGTATTTT. Its translation: CASSPKNTDTQYF. The chain couples TRBV13 to TRBJ2-3; D gene ambiguous. V shed 5 bases and J shed 2 bases, with 8 bases lying between them. The length of the CDR3 is 13 residues. CDR1 PRHDT and CDR2 FYEKMQ come from the germline V gene (reference sequence).

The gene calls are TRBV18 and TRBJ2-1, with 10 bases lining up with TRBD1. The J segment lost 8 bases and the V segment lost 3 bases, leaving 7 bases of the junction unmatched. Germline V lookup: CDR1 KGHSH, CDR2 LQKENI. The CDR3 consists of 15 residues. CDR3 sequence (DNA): TGTGCCAGCTCACCCATCCGGACAGGGGGGTATGAGCAGTTCTTC. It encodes CASSPIRTGGYEQFF. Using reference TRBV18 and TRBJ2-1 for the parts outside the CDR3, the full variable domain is NAGVMQNPRHLVRRRGQEARLRCSPMKGHSHVYWYRQLPEEGLKFMVYLQKENIIDESGMPKERFSAEFPKEGPSILRIQQVVRGDSAAYFCASSPIRTGGYEQFFGPGTRLTVL.

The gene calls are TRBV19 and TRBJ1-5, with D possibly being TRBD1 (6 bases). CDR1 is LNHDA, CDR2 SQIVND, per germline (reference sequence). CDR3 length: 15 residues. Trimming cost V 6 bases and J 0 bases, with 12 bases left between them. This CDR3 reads CASSEQGDSNQPQHF. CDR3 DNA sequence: TGTGCCAGTAGCGAACAGGGAGATAGCAATCAGCCCCAGCATTTT.

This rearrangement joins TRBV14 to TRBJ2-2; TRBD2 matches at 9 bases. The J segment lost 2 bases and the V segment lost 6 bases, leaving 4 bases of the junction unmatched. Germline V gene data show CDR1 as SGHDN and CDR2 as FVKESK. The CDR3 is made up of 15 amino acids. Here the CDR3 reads CASRQTSGNTGELFF. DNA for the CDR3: TGTGCCAGCAGGCAGACTAGCGGAAACACCGGGGAGCTGTTTTTT.

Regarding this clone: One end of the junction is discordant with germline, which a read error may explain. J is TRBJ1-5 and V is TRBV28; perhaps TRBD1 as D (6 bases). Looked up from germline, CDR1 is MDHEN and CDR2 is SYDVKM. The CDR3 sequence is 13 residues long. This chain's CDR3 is CASEQGSNQSQHF. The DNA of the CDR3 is TGTGCCAGCGAACAGGGAAGCAATCAGTCCCAGCATTTT.

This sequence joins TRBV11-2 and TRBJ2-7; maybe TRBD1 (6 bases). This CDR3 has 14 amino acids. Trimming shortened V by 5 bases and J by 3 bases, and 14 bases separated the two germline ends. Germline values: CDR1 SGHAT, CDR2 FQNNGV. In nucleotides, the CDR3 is TGTGCCAGCAGCCTACGGGACACGGACTACGAGCAGTACTTC. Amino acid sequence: CASSLRDTDYEQYF.

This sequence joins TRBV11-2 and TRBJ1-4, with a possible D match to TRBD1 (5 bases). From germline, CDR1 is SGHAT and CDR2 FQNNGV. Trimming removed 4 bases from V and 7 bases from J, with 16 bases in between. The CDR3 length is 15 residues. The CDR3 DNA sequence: TGTGCCAGCAGCTCCGAATCAGGGTGGGGTGAAAAACTGTTTTTT. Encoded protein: CASSSESGWGEKLFF.

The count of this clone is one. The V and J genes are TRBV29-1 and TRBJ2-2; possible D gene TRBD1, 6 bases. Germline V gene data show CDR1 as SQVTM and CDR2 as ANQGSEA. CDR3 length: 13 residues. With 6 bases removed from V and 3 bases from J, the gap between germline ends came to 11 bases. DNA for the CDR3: TGCAGCGTAGAGACAGGAGACACCGGGGAGCTGTTTTTT. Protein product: CSVETGDTGELFF.

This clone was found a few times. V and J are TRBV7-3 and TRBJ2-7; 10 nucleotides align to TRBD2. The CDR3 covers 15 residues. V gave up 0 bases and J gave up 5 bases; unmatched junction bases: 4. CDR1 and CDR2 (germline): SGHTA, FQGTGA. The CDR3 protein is CASSLTASGGHEQYF. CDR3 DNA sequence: TGTGCCAGCAGCTTAACGGCTAGCGGGGGACACGAGCAGTACTTC.

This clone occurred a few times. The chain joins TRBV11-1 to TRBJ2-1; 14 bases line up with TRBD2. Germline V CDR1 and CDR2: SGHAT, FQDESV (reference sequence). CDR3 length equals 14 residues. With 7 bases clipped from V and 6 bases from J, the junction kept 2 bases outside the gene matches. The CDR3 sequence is CASTGLAGGNEQFF. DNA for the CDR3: TGTGCCAGCACCGGACTAGCGGGAGGCAATGAGCAGTTCTTC.

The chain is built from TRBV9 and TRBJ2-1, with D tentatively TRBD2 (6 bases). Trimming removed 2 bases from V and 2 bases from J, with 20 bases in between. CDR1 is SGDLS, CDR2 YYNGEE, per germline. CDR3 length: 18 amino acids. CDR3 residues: CASSVSGKLIPTYNEQFF. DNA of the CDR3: TGTGCCAGCAGCGTTAGCGGTAAACTGATTCCTACCTACAATGAGCAGTTCTTC.

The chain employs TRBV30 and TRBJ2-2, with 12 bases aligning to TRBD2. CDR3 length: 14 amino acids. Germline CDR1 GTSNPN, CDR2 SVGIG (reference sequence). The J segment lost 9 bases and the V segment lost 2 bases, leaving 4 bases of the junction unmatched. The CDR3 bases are TGTGCCTGGAGTCCCGGACTAGCGGGAAGGGAGCTGTTTTTT. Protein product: CAWSPGLAGRELFF.

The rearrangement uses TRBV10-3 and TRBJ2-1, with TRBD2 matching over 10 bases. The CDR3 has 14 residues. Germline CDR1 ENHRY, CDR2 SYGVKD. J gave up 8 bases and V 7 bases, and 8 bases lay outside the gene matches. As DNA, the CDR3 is TGTGCCATCAATGGGCTAGCGGGAGTGGATGAGCAGTTCTTC. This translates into CAINGLAGVDEQFF.

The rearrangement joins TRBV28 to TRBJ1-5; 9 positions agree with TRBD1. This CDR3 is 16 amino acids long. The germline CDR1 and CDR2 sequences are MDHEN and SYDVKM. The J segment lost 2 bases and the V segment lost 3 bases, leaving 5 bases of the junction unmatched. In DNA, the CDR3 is TGTGCCAGCAGTTTGCCGGGACAGGGAGGCAATCAGCCCCAGCATTTT. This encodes CASSLPGQGGNQPQHF. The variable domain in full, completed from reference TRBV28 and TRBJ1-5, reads DVKVTQSSRYLVKRTGEKVFLECVQDMDHENMFWYRQDPGLGLRLIYFSYDVKMKEKGDIPEGYSVSREKKERFSLILESASTNQTSMYLCASSLPGQGGNQPQHFGDGTRLSIL.

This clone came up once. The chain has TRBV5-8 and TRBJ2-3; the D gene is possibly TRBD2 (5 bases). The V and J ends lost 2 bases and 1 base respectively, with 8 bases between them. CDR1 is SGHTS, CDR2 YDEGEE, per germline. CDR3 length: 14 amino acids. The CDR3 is CASSFGRGTDTQYF. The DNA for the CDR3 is TGTGCCAGCAGCTTCGGGCGGGGCACAGATACGCAGTATTTT. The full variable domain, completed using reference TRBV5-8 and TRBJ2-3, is EAGVTQSPTHLIKTRGQQATLRCSPISGHTSVYWYQQALGLGLQFLLWYDEGEERNRGNFPPRFSGRQFPNYSSELNVNALELEDSALYLCASSFGRGTDTQYFGPGTRLTVL.

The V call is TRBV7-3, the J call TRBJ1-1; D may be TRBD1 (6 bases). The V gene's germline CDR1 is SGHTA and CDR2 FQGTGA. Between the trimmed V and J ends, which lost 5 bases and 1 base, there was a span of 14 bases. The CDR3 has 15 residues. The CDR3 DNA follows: TGTGCCAGCAGCCCCACAGGGAGCCGGAACACTGAAGCTTTCTTT. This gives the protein CASSPTGSRNTEAFF.

CDR3 amino acids: CAGGQGSNQPQHF. CDR3 nucleotide sequence: TGTGCCGGAGGACAGGGTAGCAATCAGCCCCAGCATTTT. J is TRBJ1-5 and V is TRBV2; 8 bases fit TRBD1. The CDR3 has 13 amino acids. CDR1 SNHLY and CDR2 FYNNEI come from the germline V gene. V lost 11 bases, J lost 0 bases, and 3 bases stayed unmatched.

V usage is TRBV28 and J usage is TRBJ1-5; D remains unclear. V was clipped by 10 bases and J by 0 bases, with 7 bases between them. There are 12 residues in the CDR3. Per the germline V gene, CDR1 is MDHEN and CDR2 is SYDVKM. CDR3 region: CATDSSNQPQHF. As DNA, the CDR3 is TGTGCCACCGATAGTAGCAATCAGCCCCAGCATTTT.

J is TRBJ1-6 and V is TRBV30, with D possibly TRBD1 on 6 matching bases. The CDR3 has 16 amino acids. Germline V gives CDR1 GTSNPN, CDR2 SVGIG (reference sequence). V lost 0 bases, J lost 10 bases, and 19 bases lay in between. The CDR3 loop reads CAWSVPDFTGRSPLHF. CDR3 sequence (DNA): TGTGCCTGGAGTGTCCCTGACTTTACAGGGAGATCACCCCTCCACTTT.

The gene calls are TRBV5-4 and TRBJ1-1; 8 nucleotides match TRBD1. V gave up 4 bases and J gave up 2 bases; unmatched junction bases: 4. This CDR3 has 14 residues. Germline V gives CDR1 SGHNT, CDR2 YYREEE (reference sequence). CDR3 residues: CASSTDRGNTEAFF. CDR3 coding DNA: TGTGCCAGCAGCACCGACAGGGGCAACACTGAAGCTTTCTTT.

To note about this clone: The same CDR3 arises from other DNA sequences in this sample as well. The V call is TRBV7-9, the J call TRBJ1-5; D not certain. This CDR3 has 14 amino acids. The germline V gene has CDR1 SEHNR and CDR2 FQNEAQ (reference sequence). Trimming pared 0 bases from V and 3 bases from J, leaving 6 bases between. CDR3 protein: CASSLAGLNQPQHF. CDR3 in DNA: TGTGCCAGCAGCTTAGCCGGTCTCAATCAGCCCCAGCATTTT.